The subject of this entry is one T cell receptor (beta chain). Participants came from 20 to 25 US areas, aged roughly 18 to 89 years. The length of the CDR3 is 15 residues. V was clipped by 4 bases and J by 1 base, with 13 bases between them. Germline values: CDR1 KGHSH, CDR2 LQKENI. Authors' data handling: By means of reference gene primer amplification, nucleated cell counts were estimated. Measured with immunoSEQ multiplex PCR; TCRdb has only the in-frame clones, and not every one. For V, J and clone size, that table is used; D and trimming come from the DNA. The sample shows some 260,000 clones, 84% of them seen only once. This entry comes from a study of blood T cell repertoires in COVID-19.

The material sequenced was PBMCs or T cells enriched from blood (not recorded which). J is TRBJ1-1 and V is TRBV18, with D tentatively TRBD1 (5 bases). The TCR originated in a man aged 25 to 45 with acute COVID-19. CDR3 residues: CASSLIGGENTEAFF. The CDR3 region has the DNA TGTGCCAGCTCACTTATTGGAGGGGAGAACACTGAAGCTTTCTTT.